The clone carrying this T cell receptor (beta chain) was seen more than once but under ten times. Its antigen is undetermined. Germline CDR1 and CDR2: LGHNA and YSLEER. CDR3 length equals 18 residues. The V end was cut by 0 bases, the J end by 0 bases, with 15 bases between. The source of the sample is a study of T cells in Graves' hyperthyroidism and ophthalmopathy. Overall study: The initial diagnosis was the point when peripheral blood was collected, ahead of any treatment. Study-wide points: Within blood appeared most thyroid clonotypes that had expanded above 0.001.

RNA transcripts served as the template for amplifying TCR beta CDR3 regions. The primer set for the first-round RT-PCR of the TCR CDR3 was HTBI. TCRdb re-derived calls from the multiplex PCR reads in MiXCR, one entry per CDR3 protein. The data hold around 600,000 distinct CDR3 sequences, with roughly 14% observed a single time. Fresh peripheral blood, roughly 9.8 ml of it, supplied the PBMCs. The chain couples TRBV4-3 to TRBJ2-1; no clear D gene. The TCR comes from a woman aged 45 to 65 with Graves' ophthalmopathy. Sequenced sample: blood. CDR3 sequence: CASSQDGPTRFSYNEQFF. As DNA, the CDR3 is TGCGCCAGCAGCCAAGATGGGCCAACGCGATTCTCCTACAATGAGCAGTTCTTC.